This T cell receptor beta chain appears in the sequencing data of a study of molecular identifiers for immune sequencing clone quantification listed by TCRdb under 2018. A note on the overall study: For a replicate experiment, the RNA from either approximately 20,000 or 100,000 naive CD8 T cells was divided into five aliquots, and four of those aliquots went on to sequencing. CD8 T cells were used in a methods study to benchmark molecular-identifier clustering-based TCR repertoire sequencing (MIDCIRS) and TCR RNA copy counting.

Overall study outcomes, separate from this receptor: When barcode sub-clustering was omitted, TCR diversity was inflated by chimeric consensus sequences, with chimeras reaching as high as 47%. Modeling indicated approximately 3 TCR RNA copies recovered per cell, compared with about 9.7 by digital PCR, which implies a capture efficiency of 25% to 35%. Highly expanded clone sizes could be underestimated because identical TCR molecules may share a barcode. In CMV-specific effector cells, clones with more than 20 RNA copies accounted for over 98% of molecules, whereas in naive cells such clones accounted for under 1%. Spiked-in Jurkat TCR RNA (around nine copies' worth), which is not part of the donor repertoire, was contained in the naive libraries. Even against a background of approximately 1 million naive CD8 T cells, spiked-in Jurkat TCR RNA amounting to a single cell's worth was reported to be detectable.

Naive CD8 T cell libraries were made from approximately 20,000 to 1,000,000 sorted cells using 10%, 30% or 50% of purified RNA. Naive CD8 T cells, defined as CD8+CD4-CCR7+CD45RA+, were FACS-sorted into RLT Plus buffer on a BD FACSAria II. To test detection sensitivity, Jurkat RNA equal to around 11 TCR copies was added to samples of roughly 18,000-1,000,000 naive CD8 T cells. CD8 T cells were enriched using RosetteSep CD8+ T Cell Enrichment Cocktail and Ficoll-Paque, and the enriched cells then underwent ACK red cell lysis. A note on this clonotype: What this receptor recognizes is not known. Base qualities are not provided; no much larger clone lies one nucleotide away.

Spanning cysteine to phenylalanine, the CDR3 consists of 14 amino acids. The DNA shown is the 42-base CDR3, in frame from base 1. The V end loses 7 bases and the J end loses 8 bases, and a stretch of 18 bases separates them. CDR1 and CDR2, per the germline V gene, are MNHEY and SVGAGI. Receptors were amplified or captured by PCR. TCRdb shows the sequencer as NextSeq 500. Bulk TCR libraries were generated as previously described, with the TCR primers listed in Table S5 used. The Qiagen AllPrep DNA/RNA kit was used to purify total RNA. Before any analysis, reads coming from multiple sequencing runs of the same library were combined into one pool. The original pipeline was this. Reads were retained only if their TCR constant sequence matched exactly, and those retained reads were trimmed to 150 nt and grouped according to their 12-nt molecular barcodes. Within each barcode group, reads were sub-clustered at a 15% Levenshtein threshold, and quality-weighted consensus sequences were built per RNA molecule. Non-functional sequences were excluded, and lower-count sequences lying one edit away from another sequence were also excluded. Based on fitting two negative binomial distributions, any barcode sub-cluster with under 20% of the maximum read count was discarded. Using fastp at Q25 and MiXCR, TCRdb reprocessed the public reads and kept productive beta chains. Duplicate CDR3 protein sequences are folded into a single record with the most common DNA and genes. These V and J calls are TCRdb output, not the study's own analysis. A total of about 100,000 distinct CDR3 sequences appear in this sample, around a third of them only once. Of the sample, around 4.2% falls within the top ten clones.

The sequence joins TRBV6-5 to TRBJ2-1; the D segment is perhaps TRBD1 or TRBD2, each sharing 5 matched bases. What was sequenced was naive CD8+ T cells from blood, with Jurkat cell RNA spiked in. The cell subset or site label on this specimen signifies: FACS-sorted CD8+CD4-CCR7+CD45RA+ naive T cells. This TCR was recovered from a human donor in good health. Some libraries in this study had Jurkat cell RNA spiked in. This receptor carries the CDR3 CASTPGRSDDEQFF. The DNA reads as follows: TGTGCCAGCACCCCGGGACGGAGTGACGATGAGCAGTTCTTC.